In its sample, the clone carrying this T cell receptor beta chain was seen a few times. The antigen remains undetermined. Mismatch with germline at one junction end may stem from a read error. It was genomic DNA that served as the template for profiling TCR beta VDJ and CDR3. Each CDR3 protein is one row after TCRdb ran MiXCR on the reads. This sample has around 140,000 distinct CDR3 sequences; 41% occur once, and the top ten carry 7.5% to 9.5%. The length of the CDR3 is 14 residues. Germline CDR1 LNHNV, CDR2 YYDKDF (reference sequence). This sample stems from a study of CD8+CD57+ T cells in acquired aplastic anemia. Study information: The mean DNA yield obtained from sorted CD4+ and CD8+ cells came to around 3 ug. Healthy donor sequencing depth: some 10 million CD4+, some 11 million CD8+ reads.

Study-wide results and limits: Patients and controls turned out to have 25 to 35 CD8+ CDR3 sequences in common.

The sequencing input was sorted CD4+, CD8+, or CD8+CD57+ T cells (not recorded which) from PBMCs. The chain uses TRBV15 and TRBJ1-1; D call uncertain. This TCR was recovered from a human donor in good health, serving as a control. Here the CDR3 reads CASSPGGRNTEAFF. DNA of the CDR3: TGTGCCAGCAGCCCGGGAGGGCGGAACACTGAAGCTTTCTTT. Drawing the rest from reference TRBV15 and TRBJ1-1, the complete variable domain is DAMVIQNPRYQVTQFGKPVTLSCSQTLNHNVMYWYQQKSSQAPKLLFHYYDKDFNNEADTPDNFQSRRPNTSFCFLDIRSPGLGDTAMYLCASSPGGRNTEAFFGQGTRLTVV.